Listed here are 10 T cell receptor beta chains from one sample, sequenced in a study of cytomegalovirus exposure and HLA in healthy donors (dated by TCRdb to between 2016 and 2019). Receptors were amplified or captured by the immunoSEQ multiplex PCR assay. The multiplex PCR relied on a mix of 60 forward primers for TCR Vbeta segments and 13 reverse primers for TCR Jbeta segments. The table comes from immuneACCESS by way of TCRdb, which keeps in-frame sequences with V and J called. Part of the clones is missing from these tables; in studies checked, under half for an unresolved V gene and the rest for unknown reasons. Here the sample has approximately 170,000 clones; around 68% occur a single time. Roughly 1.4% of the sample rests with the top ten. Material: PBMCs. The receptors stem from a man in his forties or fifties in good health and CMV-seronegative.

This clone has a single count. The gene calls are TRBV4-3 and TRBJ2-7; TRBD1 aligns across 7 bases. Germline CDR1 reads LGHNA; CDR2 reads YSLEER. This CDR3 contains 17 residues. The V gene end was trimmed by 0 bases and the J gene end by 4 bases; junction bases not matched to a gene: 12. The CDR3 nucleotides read TGCGCCAGCAGCCAAGACCCCCGACAGGGCCCGGGGTACGAGCAGTACTTC. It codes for CASSQDPRQGPGYEQYF.

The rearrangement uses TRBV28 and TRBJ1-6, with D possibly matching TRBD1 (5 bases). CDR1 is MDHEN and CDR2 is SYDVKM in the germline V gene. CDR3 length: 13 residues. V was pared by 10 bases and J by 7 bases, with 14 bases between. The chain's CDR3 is CATFTGSNSPLHF. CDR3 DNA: TGTGCCACCTTTACAGGCTCAAATTCACCCCTCCACTTT.

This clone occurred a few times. The CDR3 reads CASSLDRVGWSNQPQHF. CDR3 in DNA: TGTGCCAGCAGTTTAGACAGGGTGGGTTGGAGCAATCAGCCCCAGCATTTT. The chain joins TRBV28 to TRBJ1-5; 7 bases line up with TRBD1. This CDR3 contains 17 residues. After removal of 2 bases from V and 1 base from J, the junction contained 8 bases not matched to a gene. Germline V lookup: CDR1 MDHEN, CDR2 SYDVKM.

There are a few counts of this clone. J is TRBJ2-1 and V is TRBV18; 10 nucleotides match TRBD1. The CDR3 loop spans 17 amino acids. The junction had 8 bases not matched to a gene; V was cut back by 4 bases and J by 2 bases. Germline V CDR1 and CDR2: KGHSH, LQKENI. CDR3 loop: CASSQGLGQGPYNEQFF. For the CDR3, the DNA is TGTGCCAGCTCACAGGGGCTGGGACAGGGGCCCTACAATGAGCAGTTCTTC.

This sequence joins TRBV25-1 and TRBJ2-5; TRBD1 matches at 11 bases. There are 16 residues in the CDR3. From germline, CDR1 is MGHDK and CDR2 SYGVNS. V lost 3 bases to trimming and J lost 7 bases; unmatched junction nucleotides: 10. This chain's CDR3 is CASSDMGTGGKGTQYF. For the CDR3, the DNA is TGTGCCAGCAGTGATATGGGGACAGGGGGAAAAGGGACCCAGTACTTC.

The CDR3: CASSPGVRGNSPLHF. The CDR3 DNA follows: TGCGCCAGCAGCCCGGGGGTACGGGGGAATTCACCCCTCCACTTT. The chain combines TRBV5-1 with TRBJ1-6, with D tentatively TRBD1 (5 bases). With 4 bases removed from V and 7 bases from J, the gap between germline ends came to 15 bases. Germline V CDR1 and CDR2: SGHRS, YFSETQ. The CDR3 sequence is 15 residues long.

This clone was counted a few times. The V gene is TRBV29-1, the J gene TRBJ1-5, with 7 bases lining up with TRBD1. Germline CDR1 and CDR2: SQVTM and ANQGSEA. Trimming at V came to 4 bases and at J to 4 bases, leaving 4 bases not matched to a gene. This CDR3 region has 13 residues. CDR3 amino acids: CSVGGGWNQPQHF. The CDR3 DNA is TGCAGCGTTGGAGGGGGCTGGAATCAGCCCCAGCATTTT. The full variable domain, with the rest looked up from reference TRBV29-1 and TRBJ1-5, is SAVISQKPSRDICQRGTSLTIQCQVDSQVTMMFWYRQQPGQSLTLIATANQGSEATYESGFVIDKFPISRPNLTFSTLTVSNMSPEDSSIYLCSVGGGWNQPQHFGDGTRLSIL.

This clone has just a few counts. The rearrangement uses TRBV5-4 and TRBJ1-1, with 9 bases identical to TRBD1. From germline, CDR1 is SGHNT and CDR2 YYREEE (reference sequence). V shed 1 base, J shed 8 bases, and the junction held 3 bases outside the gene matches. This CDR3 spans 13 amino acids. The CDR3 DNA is TGTGCCAGCAGCTTGACAGGGGGCGGAGAAGCTTTCTTT. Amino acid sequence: CASSLTGGGEAFF.

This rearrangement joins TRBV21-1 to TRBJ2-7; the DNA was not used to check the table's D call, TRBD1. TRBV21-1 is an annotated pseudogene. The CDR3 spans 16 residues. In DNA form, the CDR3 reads TGTGCCAGCAGCAAAAAAAGGACAGATCCTCCCTACGAGCAGTACTTC. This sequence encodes CASSKKRTDPPYEQYF.

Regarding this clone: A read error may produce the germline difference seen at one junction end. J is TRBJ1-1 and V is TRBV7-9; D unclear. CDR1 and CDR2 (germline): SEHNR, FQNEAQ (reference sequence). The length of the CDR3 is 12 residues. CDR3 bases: TGTTCCAGCAGCCTAAGTCTCCCTCTCCCTTTCTTT. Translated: CSSSLSLPLPFF.